Below are 14 T cell receptor beta chains sequenced from a single sample in a study of cytomegalovirus exposure and HLA in healthy donors. The study ran its PCR with 60 Vbeta and 13 Jbeta primers. Sequenced by immunoSEQ multiplex PCR; TCRdb stores in-frame clones only, minus some. The sample gives more than 90,000 clones, around 61% of which show up once; 2.2% is in the top ten. The sequencing input was PBMCs. The receptors come from a woman aged 25 to 39 in good health and CMV-seronegative.

V usage is TRBV11-2 and J usage is TRBJ2-1; TRBD1 agrees at 9 bases. This CDR3 spans 15 amino acids. Looked up from germline, CDR1 is SGHAT and CDR2 is FQNNGV. After removal of 3 bases from V and 3 bases from J, the junction contained 3 bases not matched to a gene. The chain's CDR3 is CASSFGTGIYNEQFF. The CDR3, as DNA: TGTGCCAGCAGCTTTGGGACAGGGATCTACAATGAGCAGTTCTTC.

The J gene is TRBJ2-1, the V gene TRBV7-9; 11 nucleotides align to TRBD2. J lost 0 bases, V lost 1 base, and 2 bases had no gene match. CDR1 is SEHNR and CDR2 is FQNEAQ in the germline V gene (reference sequence). CDR3 length: 17 amino acids. The CDR3 region has the DNA TGTGCCAGCAGCTTAGGGGGACTAGCGGCCTCCTACAATGAGCAGTTCTTC. It yields the protein CASSLGGLAASYNEQFF.

This rearrangement joins TRBV5-1 to TRBJ1-2, with TRBD1 matching over 12 bases. With 4 bases clipped from V and 7 bases from J, the junction kept 8 bases outside the gene matches. From germline, CDR1 is SGHRS and CDR2 YFSETQ. This CDR3 comprises 15 residues. The CDR3 spells CASSAGTGGRSGYTF. CDR3 DNA sequence: TGCGCCAGCAGCGCCGGGACAGGGGGCAGGAGTGGCTACACCTTC.

This clone was picked up a small number of times. The V call is TRBV28, the J call TRBJ1-5, with 9 bases matching TRBD1. The V and J ends lost 3 bases and 6 bases, in that order; junction bases with no gene match: 9. The CDR3 spans 16 residues. CDR1 and CDR2 (germline): MDHEN, SYDVKM. This CDR3 reads CASSLAPGTGSQPQHF. CDR3 sequence (DNA): TGTGCCAGCAGTTTGGCGCCGGGGACAGGGAGTCAGCCCCAGCATTTT.

This sequence joins TRBV27 and TRBJ2-7; 7 nucleotides agree with TRBD2. The CDR3 has 15 residues. Trimming took 3 bases from V and 2 from J; bases not matched to a gene: 7. The germline gives CDR1 MNHEY, CDR2 SMNVEV (reference sequence). The CDR3 DNA reads TGTGCCAGCAGTTTCAGGGCTAGCGGTACCTACGAGCAGTACTTC. It codes for CASSFRASGTYEQYF.

This clone occurred once. The chain has TRBV11-3 and TRBJ2-3; D is unresolved. V gave up 2 bases and J gave up 2 bases, with 5 bases separating them. CDR3 length: 13 amino acids. CDR1 SGHNT and CDR2 YENEEA come from the germline V gene. CDR3 nucleotides: TGTGCCAGCAGCTTAAGCTCCACAGATACGCAGTATTTT. It is translated as CASSLSSTDTQYF.

The CDR3: CASSPLTTNEKLFF. Here the CDR3 DNA reads TGTGCCAGCAGCCCACTGACAACTAATGAAAAACTGTTTTTT. The rearrangement joins TRBV9 to TRBJ1-4; D remains unclear. The germline CDR1 and CDR2 sequences are SGDLS and YYNGEE. The CDR3 contains 14 residues. V lost 4 bases to trimming and J lost 0 bases, with 7 bases between them.

The chain is built from TRBV19 and TRBJ2-5; 7 nucleotides match TRBD1. CDR3 length: 15 amino acids. Germline V gene data show CDR1 as LNHDA and CDR2 as SQIVND (reference sequence). The V segment lost 5 bases and the J segment 2 bases; nucleotides outside the gene matches: 8. The CDR3, as DNA: TGTGCCAGTAGTCCCGACAGGGAAGGACAAGAGACCCAGTACTTC. It is translated as CASSPDREGQETQYF.

J is TRBJ2-1 and V is TRBV7-6; D may be TRBD1 (5 bases). Trimming removed 3 bases at V and 2 bases at J, with 11 bases between. Germline values: CDR1 SGHVS, CDR2 FNYEAQ. The CDR3 has 15 residues. The CDR3 nucleotides are TGTGCCAGCAGCTTTTTAGGGGAAGCCTACAATGAGCAGTTCTTC. The encoded protein is CASSFLGEAYNEQFF. Filled out from reference TRBV7-6 and TRBJ2-1, the complete variable domain reads GAGVSQSPRYKVTKRGQDVALRCDPISGHVSLYWYRQALGQGPEFLTYFNYEAQQDKSGLPNDRFSAERPEGSISTLTIQRTEQRDSAMYRCASSFLGEAYNEQFFGPGTRLTVL.

This clone has more than one count but fewer than ten. V is TRBV29-1 and J is TRBJ1-2; D is uncertain. This CDR3 region has 12 residues. Germline lookup yields CDR1 SQVTM and CDR2 ANQGSEA. Trimming stripped 1 base from V and 6 bases from J, with 9 bases between. CDR3: CSVEGFGDGYTF. The CDR3 DNA reads TGCAGCGTTGAAGGGTTCGGGGATGGCTACACCTTC. Drawing the rest from reference TRBV29-1 and TRBJ1-2, the complete variable domain is SAVISQKPSRDICQRGTSLTIQCQVDSQVTMMFWYRQQPGQSLTLIATANQGSEATYESGFVIDKFPISRPNLTFSTLTVSNMSPEDSSIYLCSVEGFGDGYTFGSGTRLTVV.

This clone was seen only a few times. V is TRBV7-6 and J is TRBJ2-3; D uncertain. CDR3 size: 15 residues. V was pared by 5 bases and J by 4 bases, with 16 bases between. CDR1 is SGHVS and CDR2 is FNYEAQ in the germline V gene. As DNA, the CDR3 is TGTGCCAGCAGCCAAACTACAAAGGTCCCAGATACGCAGTATTTT. This gives the protein CASSQTTKVPDTQYF. Full variable domain (outside the CDR3, taken from reference TRBV7-6 and TRBJ2-3): GAGVSQSPRYKVTKRGQDVALRCDPISGHVSLYWYRQALGQGPEFLTYFNYEAQQDKSGLPNDRFSAERPEGSISTLTIQRTEQRDSAMYRCASSQTTKVPDTQYFGPGTRLTVL.

The chain employs TRBV5-1 and TRBJ2-7; 10 bases line up with TRBD2. CDR1 and CDR2 from the germline V gene are SGHRS and YFSETQ. Germline trimming cut 0 bases from V and 2 bases from J; bases unmatched to any gene: 2. This CDR3 has 15 amino acids. The CDR3 loop is CASSLASGSAYEQYF. The CDR3 nucleotides read TGCGCCAGCAGCTTGGCTAGCGGGAGTGCCTACGAGCAGTACTTC.

This chain joins TRBV19 and TRBJ2-7; maybe TRBD2 (6 bases). The CDR3 is 14 residues long. Germline V gene lookup returns CDR1 LNHDA and CDR2 SQIVND (reference sequence). Trimming took 4 bases from V and 7 from J, leaving 17 bases between them. CDR3 in amino acids: CASSTGGGPLEQYF. The CDR3 coding sequence is TGTGCCAGTAGTACCGGCGGAGGGCCCCTTGAGCAGTACTTC.

This clone has only a few counts. The chain has TRBV5-1 and TRBJ2-1, with 11 bases that match TRBD2. Looked up from germline, CDR1 is SGHRS and CDR2 is YFSETQ. The CDR3 sequence is 16 residues long. After removal of 6 bases from V and 3 bases from J, the junction contained 8 bases not matched to a gene. The CDR3 DNA reads TGCGCCAGCACCGTATTCGGGACTAGCGGCTACAATGAGCAGTTCTTC. This sequence encodes CASTVFGTSGYNEQFF.